These 24 T cell receptor beta chains came from one sample sequenced in a study of low-dose radiotherapy and immunotherapy resistance in tumors. Time point of the sample: after trial treatment. Documented treatment: LDRT plus nivolumab, ipilimumab, low-dose cyclophosphamide and aspirin (RACIN trial). First-strand cDNA relied on TRAV- and TRBV-specific primers spanning alpha and beta chains. Using a constant-region primer together with a V-primer adapter, TCRs were subjected to approximately 20 PCR cycles of amplification. MiXCR was run by TCRdb on the reads, yielding one entry per CDR3 protein. The repertoire holds tens of thousands of distinct CDR3 sequences, with 20% to 25% as singletons. Specimen: PBMCs, collected after low-dose radiotherapy plus immunotherapy. The receptors come from a female donor with ovarian cancer.

About this clonotype: A read error is likely here: a far larger clone is one base away. The V call is TRBV5-5, the J call TRBJ2-1, with unresolved D. This CDR3 region has 17 residues. Germline loops: CDR1 SGHKS, CDR2 YYEKEE (reference sequence). The CDR3 sequence is CVTSRDPRLSSYNEQFF. The DNA for the CDR3 is TGTGTCACCAGCAGAGATCCTCGGCTATCTTCCTACAATGAGCAGTTCTTC.

On this clonotype itself: A read error is the likely source, as a far larger clone sits one nucleotide away. This chain joins TRBV6-8 and TRBJ2-5; possibly TRBD2 for D (6 bases). Germline loops: CDR1 MNHGY, CDR2 SAAAGT. V was shortened by 4 bases and J by 5 bases, with 11 bases between the two germline ends. This CDR3 region has 13 residues. The CDR3 DNA sequence: TGTGCCAGCAGTTGGACTACGAGGGAGACCCAGTACTTC. It codes for CASSWTTRETQYF.

This clonotype was seen repeatedly, ten times or more. This chain joins TRBV11-2 and TRBJ2-3, with a weak D call TRBD1 (6 bases). V was clipped by 4 bases and J by 4 bases, with 15 bases between them. Germline V gene lookup returns CDR1 SGHAT and CDR2 FQNNGV. This CDR3 contains 15 residues. CDR3 in amino acids: CASSWLRGTPDTQYF. The CDR3 DNA reads TGTGCCAGCAGCTGGCTCAGGGGCACGCCAGATACGCAGTATTTT.

This clonotype was seen at least ten times. This rearrangement joins TRBV28 to TRBJ1-2; tentative D call: TRBD1 (6 bases). The CDR3 totals 13 residues. The V gene's germline CDR1 is MDHEN and CDR2 SYDVKM. The V and J ends lost 6 bases and 4 bases respectively, with 12 bases between them. CDR3 DNA: TGTGCCAGCAGGGTAGGGGGGCTCTATGGCTACACCTTC. The encoded protein is CASRVGGLYGYTF.

The table lists this clonotype with many counts. This chain's CDR3 is CASSPPGGRPWEQYF. As DNA, the CDR3 is TGTGCCAGCTCACCACCGGGCGGGAGGCCCTGGGAGCAGTACTTC. The chain is built from TRBV18 and TRBJ2-7; 8 bases line up with TRBD2. Trimming removed 0 bases from V and 7 bases from J; junction bases left unmatched: 8. The CDR3 length is 15 residues. Per germline, CDR1 KGHSH and CDR2 LQKENI.

In this sample, this clonotype turned up many times. The rearrangement joins TRBV20-1 to TRBJ2-5, with 7 nucleotides matching TRBD2. After removal of 6 bases from V and 0 bases from J, the junction contained 4 bases not matched to a gene. This CDR3 spans 13 amino acids. Germline V gene sequence: CDR1 DFQATT, CDR2 SNEGSKA (reference sequence). The CDR3 region has the DNA TGCAGTGCCGTTAGCGGGTACCAAGAGACCCAGTACTTC. Its protein product is CSAVSGYQETQYF.

This clonotype was picked up many times. The chain is built from TRBV5-1 and TRBJ2-3, with D possibly being TRBD2 (7 bases). V lost 4 bases to trimming and J lost 0 bases, with 9 bases between them. This CDR3 has 14 amino acids. Germline V CDR1 and CDR2: SGHRS, YFSETQ. CDR3 sequence reads: CASSAGASTDTQYF. The CDR3 DNA sequence: TGCGCCAGCAGCGCGGGGGCCAGCACAGATACGCAGTATTTT. The full variable domain, with the rest looked up from reference TRBV5-1 and TRBJ2-3, is KAGVTQTPRYLIKTRGQQVTLSCSPISGHRSVSWYQQTPGQGLQFLFEYFSETQRNKGNFPGRFSGRQFSNSRSEMNVSTLELGDSALYLCASSAGASTDTQYFGPGTRLTVL.

The chain carries TRBV9 and TRBJ1-5; no firm D call. From germline, CDR1 is SGDLS and CDR2 YYNGEE. The CDR3 is 15 residues long. Trimming took off 3 bases at V and 2 bases at J, with 12 bases between the two ends. The DNA for the CDR3 is TGTGCCAGCAGCGCCCAAGACGGTGGCAATCAGCCCCAGCATTTT. Protein: CASSAQDGGNQPQHF.

In its sample, this clonotype was seen many times. V usage is TRBV6-2 or TRBV6-3 and J usage is TRBJ2-1; perhaps TRBD2 as D (6 bases). V lost 1 base and J 2 bases, leaving 12 bases between the germline ends. The CDR3 spans 16 residues. Germline CDR1 MNHEY, CDR2 SVGEGT. CDR3 DNA sequence: TGTGCCAGCAGTTACTACAGCGGGCACGCCTACAATGAGCAGTTCTTC. Amino acid sequence: CASSYYSGHAYNEQFF.

The gene calls are TRBV18 and TRBJ2-3; the match to TRBD2 covers 8 bases. There are 18 residues in the CDR3. Trimming took 3 bases from V and 4 from J; bases not matched to a gene: 15. Per germline, CDR1 KGHSH and CDR2 LQKENI. The CDR3 protein is CASSPFTTSGSGSDTQYF. CDR3 DNA sequence: TGTGCCAGCTCACCGTTCACGACGAGCGGGAGCGGATCAGATACGCAGTATTTT.

The CDR3 DNA reads TGTGCCAGTAGTATGGGACAGGGCTTACTCTCCTACAATGAGCAGTTCTTC. Amino acids: CASSMGQGLLSYNEQFF. The V call is TRBV19, the J call TRBJ2-1, with TRBD1 matching 9 bases. Looked up from germline, CDR1 is LNHDA and CDR2 is SQIVND (reference sequence). Germline trimming cut 3 bases from V and 0 bases from J; bases unmatched to any gene: 6. There are 17 residues in the CDR3. The whole variable domain, filled in from reference TRBV19 and TRBJ2-1, reads DGGITQSPKYLFRKEGQNVTLSCEQNLNHDAMYWYRQDPGQGLRLIYYSQIVNDFQKGDIAEGYSVSREKKESFPLTVTSAQKNPTAFYLCASSMGQGLLSYNEQFFGPGTRLTVL.

As concerns this clonotype: A single base separates this from a much larger clone, so it may be a read error. The chain links TRBV11-2 to TRBJ2-7, with D perhaps TRBD2 (6 bases). The DNA matches TRBJ2-1 better at its end, which makes the J call doubtful. The CDR3 spans 15 residues. Looked up from germline, CDR1 is SGHAT and CDR2 is FQNNGV. This CDR3 is CASSLSAGRMREQFF. CDR3 in DNA: TGTGCCAGCAGCTTATCGGCGGGGCGGATGAGAGAGCAGTTCTTC.

This clonotype counts as medium-sized (0.01 to 0.1%). The DNA for the CDR3 is TGCGCCAGCAGCCAAGCCTCTAGCGGCAATGAGCAGTTCTTC. Encoded protein: CASSQASSGNEQFF. The gene calls are TRBV4-3 and TRBJ2-1; 7 bases line up with TRBD2. The germline gives CDR1 LGHNA, CDR2 YSLEER. Trimming took 1 base from V and 6 from J; bases not matched to a gene: 3. The CDR3 covers 14 residues.

Concerning this clonotype: It is likely a read error: a sequence one base away is far more abundant. The chain recombines TRBV5-3 with TRBJ1-1, with TRBD1 matching 10 bases. TRBV5-3 is annotated as an ORF whose role is uncertain. This CDR3 region has 15 residues. This CDR3 is CASSYGQGGGTEAFF. In nucleotides, the CDR3 is TGTGCCAGCAGCTATGGACAGGGGGGCGGCACTGAAGCTTTCTTT.

Points on this clonotype: With a far larger clone one base away, a read error is the likely cause. The chain is built from TRBV6-6 and TRBJ1-4; 11 positions agree with TRBD1. Germline CDR1 and CDR2: MNHNY and SVGAGI (reference sequence). This CDR3 has 15 residues. CDR3 sequence reads: CASSGQGAGNEKLSF. The CDR3 DNA sequence: TGTGCCAGCAGTGGACAGGGGGCGGGCAATGAAAAACTGTCTTTT.

The chain joins TRBV12-3 or TRBV12-4 to TRBJ1-2; 8 positions agree with TRBD1. The trim removed 6 bases at V and 4 bases at J, leaving 10 bases unmatched. CDR3 size: 15 residues. CDR3 protein: CASSSGTGSFYGYTF. The CDR3 DNA reads TGTGCCAGCAGCTCCGGGACAGGCTCCTTCTATGGCTACACCTTC.

This clonotype was recorded many times. The chain uses TRBV24-1 and TRBJ2-2; D possibly corresponds to TRBD2 (6 bases). CDR3 length equals 14 residues. V shed 2 bases and J shed 4 bases, with 7 bases lying between them. Per germline, CDR1 KGHDR and CDR2 SFDVKD. CDR3 in amino acids: CATSDSAGTGELFF. The CDR3, as DNA: TGTGCCACCAGTGATTCAGCGGGCACCGGGGAGCTGTTTTTT.

There are many counts of this clonotype. The chain recombines TRBV19 with TRBJ2-2; the match to TRBD2 covers 12 bases. Trimming at V came to 7 bases and at J to 7 bases, leaving 7 bases not matched to a gene. The germline CDR1 and CDR2 sequences are LNHDA and SQIVND (reference sequence). The length of the CDR3 is 15 residues. CDR3 amino acids: CASTPSGRAFGELFF. CDR3 coding DNA: TGTGCCAGTACCCCTAGCGGGAGGGCCTTCGGGGAGCTGTTTTTT.

This clonotype has a count of ten or more. V gene TRBV30 combines with J gene TRBJ1-1; unclear D gene. Germline assignment: CDR1 GTSNPN and CDR2 SVGIG (reference sequence). The CDR3 is 13 amino acids. Trimming removed 1 base at V and 5 bases at J, with 11 bases between. The CDR3 nucleotides are TGTGCCTGGAGTGGCGGTATACGAACTGAAGCTTTCTTT. It specifies CAWSGGIRTEAFF.

With respect to this clonotype: A much bigger clone sits one base away, suggesting this may be a read error. The chain uses TRBV27 and TRBJ2-1; tentative D call: TRBD1 (6 bases). CDR1 and CDR2 from the germline V gene are MNHEY and SMNVEV (reference sequence). The CDR3 totals 15 residues. Trimming pared 3 bases from V and 1 base from J, leaving 10 bases between. The CDR3 coding sequence is TGTGCCAGCAGTTTCAGGACAGTATCCTACAATGAGCAGTTCTTC. Encoded protein: CASSFRTVSYNEQFF.

This clonotype was detected many times. This chain joins TRBV6-5 and TRBJ1-2; 8 positions agree with TRBD1. Germline V lookup: CDR1 MNHEY, CDR2 SVGAGI. The CDR3 extends over 17 amino acids. The V gene end was trimmed by 4 bases and the J gene end by 2 bases; junction bases not matched to a gene: 12. The chain's CDR3 is CASSSLRRGTGNYGYTF. In DNA, the CDR3 is TGTGCCAGCAGTTCGCTCCGAAGGGGGACAGGAAACTATGGCTACACCTTC.

Many counts were recorded for this clonotype. The DNA of the CDR3 is TGTGCCAGCAGCTTAGAGGGCGGTCCCCCGGCCGGGGAGCTGTTTTTT. Residues: CASSLEGGPPAGELFF. The genes are TRBV7-2 and TRBJ2-2; D uncertain. Trimming removed 1 base at V and 6 bases at J, with 15 bases between. Germline V gene lookup returns CDR1 SGHTA and CDR2 FQGNSA. The CDR3 loop spans 16 amino acids.

The table lists this clonotype with a few counts. The chain recombines TRBV28 with TRBJ1-4; no firm D call. The V end lost 10 bases, the J end lost 0 bases, and 9 bases lay between the germline ends. The CDR3 has 13 amino acids. Germline V CDR1 and CDR2: MDHEN, SYDVKM. CDR3 sequence: CAIPGPTNEKLFF. CDR3 DNA sequence: TGTGCCATCCCCGGGCCAACTAATGAAAAACTGTTTTTT.

This clonotype was counted ten times or more. The rearrangement joins TRBV15 to TRBJ2-3, with D perhaps matching TRBD2 (6 bases). The V gene's germline CDR1 is LNHNV and CDR2 YYDKDF (reference sequence). Trimming cost V 0 bases and J 4 bases, with 14 bases left between them. The CDR3 is 16 residues long. The CDR3 here is CATSRDLGRDADTQYF. The CDR3 DNA is TGTGCCACCAGCAGAGATTTAGGGCGGGACGCAGATACGCAGTATTTT.